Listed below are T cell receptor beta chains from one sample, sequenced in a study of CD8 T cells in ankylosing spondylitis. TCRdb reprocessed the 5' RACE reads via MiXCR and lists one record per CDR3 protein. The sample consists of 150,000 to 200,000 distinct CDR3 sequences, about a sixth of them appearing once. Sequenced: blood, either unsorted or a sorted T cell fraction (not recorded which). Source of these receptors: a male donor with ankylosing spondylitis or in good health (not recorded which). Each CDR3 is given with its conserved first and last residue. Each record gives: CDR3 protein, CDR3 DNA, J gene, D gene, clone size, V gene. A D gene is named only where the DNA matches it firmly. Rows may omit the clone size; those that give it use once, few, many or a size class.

cdr3_aa: CASSGGGLTENIQYF
cdr3_nt: TGTGCCAGCAGTGGGGGGGGCCTGACTGAAAACATTCAGTACTTC
j_call: TRBJ2-4
d_call: .
clone_size: few
v_call: TRBV4-2

cdr3_aa: CASSLDQGGIYEQYF
cdr3_nt: TGCGCCAGCAGCTTGGACCAGGGAGGAATCTACGAGCAGTACTTC
j_call: TRBJ2-7
d_call: .
clone_size: many
v_call: TRBV5-1

cdr3_aa: CASRTESFQETQYF
cdr3_nt: TGTGCCAGCAGGACAGAATCCTTCCAAGAGACCCAGTACTTC
j_call: TRBJ2-5
d_call: .
clone_size: few
v_call: TRBV7-9

cdr3_aa: CASRRTGGQPQHF
cdr3_nt: TGTGCCAGCAGGAGGACAGGGGGCCAGCCCCAGCATTTT
j_call: TRBJ1-5
d_call: TRBD1
clone_size: few
v_call: TRBV12-3/TRBV12-4

cdr3_aa: CASSLGPGFNYGYTF
cdr3_nt: TGTGCCAGCAGCTTGGGTCCTGGTTTTAACTATGGCTACACCTTC
j_call: TRBJ1-2
d_call: .
clone_size: few
v_call: TRBV11-2

cdr3_aa: CASSQSVPGLPSGANVLTF
cdr3_nt: TGCGCCAGCAGTCAATCGGTCCCGGGACTGCCCTCTGGGGCCAACGTCCTGACTTTC
j_call: TRBJ2-6
d_call: .
clone_size: .
v_call: TRBV23-1

cdr3_aa: CASSKVGAGVCRGENEQYF
cdr3_nt: TGTGCCAGCAGCAAAGTTGGGGCCGGCGTGTGCAGGGGCGAAAACGAGCAGTACTTC
j_call: TRBJ2-7
d_call: .
clone_size: .
v_call: TRBV21-1

cdr3_aa: CASSPGTSGFTDTQYF
cdr3_nt: TGTGCCAGCAGCCCCGGGACTAGCGGTTTCACAGATACGCAGTATTTT
j_call: TRBJ2-3
d_call: TRBD2
clone_size: few
v_call: TRBV14

cdr3_aa: CASSWTGGNSPLHF
cdr3_nt: TGTGCCAGCAGTTGGACAGGGGGGAATTCACCCCTCCACTTT
j_call: TRBJ1-6
d_call: TRBD1
clone_size: many
v_call: TRBV12-3/TRBV12-4

cdr3_aa: CASSPETGEAFF
cdr3_nt: TGCGCCAGCAGCCCTGAGACAGGCGAAGCTTTCTTT
j_call: TRBJ1-1
d_call: .
clone_size: many
v_call: TRBV5-1

cdr3_aa: CASSYSSRRGGRNTGELFF
cdr3_nt: TGTGCCAGCAGTTACTCGTCTCGAAGAGGCGGGAGGAACACCGGGGAGCTGTTTTTT
j_call: TRBJ2-2
d_call: TRBD2
clone_size: many
v_call: TRBV6-2/TRBV6-3

cdr3_aa: CAISEEPGEATEAFF
cdr3_nt: TGTGCCATCAGTGAAGAACCAGGAGAAGCCACTGAAGCTTTCTTT
j_call: TRBJ1-1
d_call: .
clone_size: many
v_call: TRBV10-3

cdr3_aa: CAIRHRNTEAFF
cdr3_nt: TGTGCCATCAGGCATCGGAACACTGAAGCTTTCTTT
j_call: TRBJ1-1
d_call: .
clone_size: few
v_call: TRBV10-3

cdr3_aa: CASSFRGTGYTF
cdr3_nt: TGTGCCAGCAGTTTCAGGGGAACTGGCTACACCTTC
j_call: TRBJ1-2
d_call: .
clone_size: .
v_call: TRBV28

cdr3_aa: CASSLVGGAGTEAFF
cdr3_nt: TGCGCCAGCAGCTTGGTTGGGGGGGCCGGCACTGAAGCTTTCTTT
j_call: TRBJ1-1
d_call: .
clone_size: many
v_call: TRBV5-1

cdr3_aa: CASRGTGGGDTEAFF
cdr3_nt: TGTGCCAGCCGCGGGACAGGGGGCGGGGACACTGAAGCTTTCTTT
j_call: TRBJ1-1
d_call: TRBD1
clone_size: .
v_call: TRBV6-1

cdr3_aa: CASSPFGGDNEQFF
cdr3_nt: TGTGCCAGCAGCCCGTTCGGCGGAGACAATGAGCAGTTCTTC
j_call: TRBJ2-1
d_call: .
clone_size: .
v_call: TRBV5-6

cdr3_aa: CASSPRSGYYGYTF
cdr3_nt: TGTGCCAGCAGCCCGCGCTCGGGATACTATGGCTACACCTTC
j_call: TRBJ1-2
d_call: .
clone_size: .
v_call: TRBV7-9

cdr3_aa: CSAASGYNEQFF
cdr3_nt: TGCAGCGCGGCTAGCGGCTACAATGAGCAGTTCTTC
j_call: TRBJ2-1
d_call: TRBD2
clone_size: .
v_call: TRBV29-1

cdr3_aa: CASSLEENTEAFF
cdr3_nt: TGTGCCAGCAGCTTAGAGGAGAACACTGAAGCTTTCTTT
j_call: TRBJ1-1
d_call: .
clone_size: many
v_call: TRBV7-8

cdr3_aa: CASSTIGQPPNYGYTF
cdr3_nt: TGTGCCAGCAGCACTATTGGACAGCCCCCCAACTATGGCTACACCTTC
j_call: TRBJ1-2
d_call: .
clone_size: few
v_call: TRBV7-2

cdr3_aa: CSAAGVEGVYGYTF
cdr3_nt: TGCAGCGCCGCGGGGGTGGAGGGCGTCTATGGCTACACCTTC
j_call: TRBJ1-2
d_call: .
clone_size: many
v_call: TRBV29-1

cdr3_aa: CSAEFRGSSYNEQFF
cdr3_nt: TGCAGCGCAGAGTTCAGGGGCAGCTCCTACAATGAGCAGTTCTTC
j_call: TRBJ2-1
d_call: .
clone_size: .
v_call: TRBV29-1

cdr3_aa: CSAAGRAYNEQFF
cdr3_nt: TGCAGTGCCGCCGGGAGGGCCTACAATGAGCAGTTCTTC
j_call: TRBJ2-1
d_call: TRBD2
clone_size: many
v_call: TRBV20-1

cdr3_aa: CASGKTDYGYTF
cdr3_nt: TGCGCCAGCGGGAAGACAGACTATGGCTACACCTTC
j_call: TRBJ1-2
d_call: .
clone_size: many
v_call: TRBV5-1

cdr3_aa: CASSSGTVSGANVLTF
cdr3_nt: TGTGCCAGCAGTTCCGGGACAGTCTCTGGGGCCAACGTCCTGACTTTC
j_call: TRBJ2-6
d_call: TRBD1
clone_size: few
v_call: TRBV28

cdr3_aa: CATSFGEPIFNEQFF
cdr3_nt: TGTGCCACCAGCTTCGGCGAACCGATCTTCAATGAGCAGTTCTTC
j_call: TRBJ2-1
d_call: .
clone_size: many
v_call: TRBV15

cdr3_aa: CASSGGPGNYGYTF
cdr3_nt: TGTGCCAGCAGTGGTGGACCTGGGAACTATGGCTACACCTTC
j_call: TRBJ1-2
d_call: .
clone_size: many
v_call: TRBV28

cdr3_aa: CASRRGGPSLTDTQYF
cdr3_nt: TGTGCCAGCAGGCGCGGCGGTCCCTCCCTCACAGATACGCAGTATTTT
j_call: TRBJ2-3
d_call: .
clone_size: many
v_call: TRBV6-5

cdr3_aa: CASRWTSGSGTDTQYF
cdr3_nt: TGTGCCAGCAGATGGACTAGCGGGAGCGGCACAGATACGCAGTATTTT
j_call: TRBJ2-3
d_call: TRBD2
clone_size: many
v_call: TRBV12-3/TRBV12-4

cdr3_aa: CSALDRDTQYF
cdr3_nt: TGCAGTGCTTTAGATAGGGATACGCAGTATTTT
j_call: TRBJ2-3
d_call: .
clone_size: many
v_call: TRBV20-1

cdr3_aa: CATSDPPGETQYF
cdr3_nt: TGTGCCACCAGTGATCCTCCAGGGGAGACCCAGTACTTC
j_call: TRBJ2-5
d_call: .
clone_size: many
v_call: TRBV24-1

cdr3_aa: CASSPTGFSGNTIYF
cdr3_nt: TGCGCCAGCAGTCCGACAGGGTTCTCTGGAAACACCATATATTTT
j_call: TRBJ1-3
d_call: TRBD1
clone_size: many
v_call: TRBV23-1

cdr3_aa: CASSFGQGSQPQHF
cdr3_nt: TGCGCCAGCAGCTTCGGACAGGGGAGTCAGCCCCAGCATTTT
j_call: TRBJ1-5
d_call: TRBD1
clone_size: many
v_call: TRBV5-1

cdr3_aa: CASSSPGQGAREQYF
cdr3_nt: TGTGCCAGCAGTTCTCCGGGACAGGGGGCGAGAGAGCAGTACTTC
j_call: TRBJ2-7
d_call: TRBD1
clone_size: .
v_call: TRBV12-3/TRBV12-4

cdr3_aa: CASSPDSGRYNEQFF
cdr3_nt: TGTGCCAGCAGTCCTGACAGCGGTCGCTACAATGAGCAGTTCTTC
j_call: TRBJ2-1
d_call: .
clone_size: .
v_call: TRBV6-4

cdr3_aa: CASSSSPGLWSTGELFF
cdr3_nt: TGTGCCAGCAGCTCATCGCCGGGACTCTGGTCGACCGGGGAGCTGTTTTTT
j_call: TRBJ2-2
d_call: .
clone_size: few
v_call: TRBV5-6

cdr3_aa: CSARIPTGRNTGELFF
cdr3_nt: TGCAGTGCTAGAATCCCGACAGGGAGGAACACCGGGGAGCTGTTTTTT
j_call: TRBJ2-2
d_call: TRBD1
clone_size: many
v_call: TRBV20-1

cdr3_aa: CASTDSRTYNEQFF
cdr3_nt: TGCGCCAGCACGGACAGTCGCACTTACAATGAGCAGTTCTTC
j_call: TRBJ2-1
d_call: .
clone_size: many
v_call: TRBV5-1

cdr3_aa: CASSQTGTRKLRNEQFF
cdr3_nt: TGTGCCAGCAGCCAAACCGGGACTAGGAAGTTGAGAAATGAGCAGTTCTTC
j_call: TRBJ2-1
d_call: TRBD2
clone_size: many
v_call: TRBV3-1

cdr3_aa: CSARGGAQRQNEQFF
cdr3_nt: TGCAGTGCTAGAGGAGGGGCCCAGCGGCAAAATGAGCAGTTCTTC
j_call: TRBJ2-1
d_call: .
clone_size: many
v_call: TRBV20-1

cdr3_aa: CASSQVVGDDYGYTF
cdr3_nt: TGTGCCAGCAGCCAAGTCGTAGGGGATGACTATGGCTACACCTTC
j_call: TRBJ1-2
d_call: .
clone_size: many
v_call: TRBV4-2

cdr3_aa: CASSSYGTVNSPLHF
cdr3_nt: TGTGCCAGCAGTTCCTACGGGACGGTGAATTCACCCCTCCACTTT
j_call: TRBJ1-6
d_call: .
clone_size: few
v_call: TRBV27

cdr3_aa: CASSLNINEQFF
cdr3_nt: TGTGCCAGCAGCTTAAACATTAATGAGCAGTTCTTC
j_call: TRBJ2-1
d_call: .
clone_size: many
v_call: TRBV7-9

cdr3_aa: CASSRSGTTTQYF
cdr3_nt: TGTGCCAGCAGCCGGTCCGGGACTACCACGCAGTATTTT
j_call: TRBJ2-3
d_call: TRBD2
clone_size: many
v_call: TRBV28

cdr3_aa: CSARHPTAAQNTEAFF
cdr3_nt: TGCAGTGCTAGACATCCTACAGCCGCGCAGAACACTGAAGCTTTCTTT
j_call: TRBJ1-1
d_call: .
clone_size: .
v_call: TRBV20-1

cdr3_aa: CSGGQILNTEAFF
cdr3_nt: TGCAGCGGCGGACAGATCTTGAACACTGAAGCTTTCTTT
j_call: TRBJ1-1
d_call: .
clone_size: .
v_call: TRBV29-1

cdr3_aa: CSALLARVAQPQHF
cdr3_nt: TGCAGTGCTCTCCTGGCCAGGGTGGCGCAGCCCCAGCATTTT
j_call: TRBJ1-5
d_call: .
clone_size: .
v_call: TRBV20-1

cdr3_aa: CSVAGRLSETQYF
cdr3_nt: TGCAGCGTTGCCGGGAGGTTAAGTGAGACCCAGTACTTC
j_call: TRBJ2-5
d_call: TRBD2
clone_size: many
v_call: TRBV29-1

cdr3_aa: CSVEDMQGRLFNEQFF
cdr3_nt: TGCAGCGTTGAAGATATGCAGGGGAGGTTGTTCAATGAGCAGTTCTTC
j_call: TRBJ2-1
d_call: .
clone_size: many
v_call: TRBV29-1

cdr3_aa: CASSYSGLRGVYNEQFF
cdr3_nt: TGTGCCAGCAGTTACTCGGGACTTAGGGGGGTCTACAATGAGCAGTTCTTC
j_call: TRBJ2-1
d_call: .
clone_size: many
v_call: TRBV6-6

cdr3_aa: CASSKSRLYNEQFF
cdr3_nt: TGTGCCAGCAGCAAGTCGCGCTTATACAATGAGCAGTTCTTC
j_call: TRBJ2-1
d_call: .
clone_size: .
v_call: TRBV12-3/TRBV12-4

cdr3_aa: CSAPRAGGRNQPQHF
cdr3_nt: TGCAGTGCTCCCCGGGCAGGGGGCAGGAATCAGCCCCAGCATTTT
j_call: TRBJ1-5
d_call: TRBD1
clone_size: many
v_call: TRBV20-1

cdr3_aa: CSVGETKRWYEQYF
cdr3_nt: TGCAGCGTTGGGGAGACCAAGCGGTGGTACGAGCAGTACTTC
j_call: TRBJ2-7
d_call: .
clone_size: few
v_call: TRBV29-1

cdr3_aa: CSARRGMGESTNTEAFF
cdr3_nt: TGCAGTGCTAGGAGAGGTATGGGGGAGTCGACGAACACTGAAGCTTTCTTT
j_call: TRBJ1-1
d_call: .
clone_size: .
v_call: TRBV20-1

cdr3_aa: CASSVGTGYEQYF
cdr3_nt: TGCGCCAGCAGTGTAGGGACAGGGTACGAGCAGTACTTC
j_call: TRBJ2-7
d_call: TRBD1
clone_size: .
v_call: TRBV10-1

cdr3_aa: CASTRGAGSTDTQYF
cdr3_nt: TGTGCCAGCACCAGAGGGGCAGGCAGCACAGATACGCAGTATTTT
j_call: TRBJ2-3
d_call: .
clone_size: .
v_call: TRBV28

cdr3_aa: CASSQVRAGGFNTEAFF
cdr3_nt: TGTGCCAGCAGCCAAGTTCGGGCAGGGGGGTTCAACACTGAAGCTTTCTTT
j_call: TRBJ1-1
d_call: TRBD1
clone_size: .
v_call: TRBV3-1

cdr3_aa: CASSVGVGAQPQHF
cdr3_nt: TGTGCCAGCAGCGTAGGGGTGGGGGCCCAGCCCCAGCATTTT
j_call: TRBJ1-5
d_call: .
clone_size: .
v_call: TRBV9